Below, 3 T cell receptor beta chains from the same sample are listed, as sequenced in a study of tissue T cells after allogeneic stem cell transplantation (dated 2022 in TCRdb). Libraries were made using the immunoSEQ multiplex PCR assay. TCRdb obtained this table from immuneACCESS and retained in-frame rearrangements with V and J assigned. These tables miss some clones; where compared with another copy, unresolved V genes account for less than half of the shortfall, and the remainder is unexplained. The sample contains almost 8,500 clones, less than 45% of them found a single time. About 2.2% of the sample comes from the top ten. According to the study, the label for this sample's time point signals: mouse harvest day 7 after allogeneic transplant. Each mouse graft, delivered by tail vein injection, combined 10^6 splenic CD5+ T cells with 10^7 T-cell-depleted bone marrow cells. Sequencing was carried out using skin. The receptors were gathered from a female BALB/c mouse given C57BL/6 T cells with graft-versus-host disease after an allogeneic hematopoietic cell transplant.

With respect to this clone: The gene names here belong to mouse. The read gets to within 1 residue of the CDR3 end, and the germline J gene fills in the rest. The chain combines TRBV26 with TRBJ2-1; 8 bases match TRBD2. This CDR3 contains 15 residues. The J segment lost 1 base and the V segment lost 6 bases, leaving 5 bases of the junction unmatched. Germline V gene data show CDR1 as KGHPV and CDR2 as FQNQEV (reference sequence). The DNA read from the CDR3 is TGTGCCAGCAGCCCTCTGGGGGGCAACTATGCTGAGCAGTTC. Its translation: CASSPLGGNYAEQF. The complete CDR3 sequence is CASSPLGGNYAEQFF.

To note about this clone: Germline and genes: mouse. The CDR3 extends 1 residue past the end of the read, so its final part is completed from the germline J gene. J is TRBJ2-2 and V is TRBV3, with 8 bases that match TRBD1. J was trimmed by 3 bases and V by 2 bases; bases with no gene match: 2. The CDR3 runs to 15 residues. Germline V gene data show CDR1 as SNHLY and CDR2 as FYNGKV (reference sequence). The part of the CDR3 DNA that was read is TGTGCCAGCAGCTTACAGACAGGGGACACCGGGCAGCTCTAC. This sequence encodes CASSLQTGDTGQLY. Given in full, the CDR3 is CASSLQTGDTGQLYF.

This clone was recorded a few times. Mouse gene names apply. The CDR3 is cut off 1 residue early in the read; its end comes from the germline J gene. The identical CDR3 is also encoded by other nucleotide sequences in the sample. This chain joins TRBV26 and TRBJ1-3; D unresolved. Trimming cost V 6 bases and J 2 bases, with 11 bases left between them. CDR3 length equals 14 residues. Germline V gene sequence: CDR1 KGHPV, CDR2 FQNQEV (reference sequence). CDR3 loop: CASSPDRAGNTLYF. The part of the CDR3 DNA that was read is TGTGCCAGCAGCCCTGACCGGGCTGGAAATACGCTCTAT. The variable domain in full, with the rest retrieved from reference TRBV26 and TRBJ1-3, is NSKVIQTPRYLVKGQGQKAKMRCIPEKGHPVVFWYQQNKNNEFKFLINFQNQEVLQQIDMTEKRFSAECPSNSPCSLEIQSSEAGDSALYLCASSPDRAGNTLYFGEGSRLIVV.